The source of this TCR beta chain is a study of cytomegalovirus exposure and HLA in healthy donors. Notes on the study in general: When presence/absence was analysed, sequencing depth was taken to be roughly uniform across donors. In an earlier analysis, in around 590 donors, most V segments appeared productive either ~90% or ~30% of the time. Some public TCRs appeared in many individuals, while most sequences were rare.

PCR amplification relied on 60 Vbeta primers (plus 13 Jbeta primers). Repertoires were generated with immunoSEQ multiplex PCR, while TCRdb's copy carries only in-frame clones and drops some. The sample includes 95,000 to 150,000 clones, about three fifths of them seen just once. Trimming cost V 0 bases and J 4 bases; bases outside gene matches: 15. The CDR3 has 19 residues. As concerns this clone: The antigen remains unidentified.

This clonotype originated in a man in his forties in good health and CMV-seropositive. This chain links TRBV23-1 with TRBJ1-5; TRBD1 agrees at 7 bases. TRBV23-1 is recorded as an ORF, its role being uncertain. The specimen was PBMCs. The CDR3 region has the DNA TGCGCCAGCAGTCAATCGAGCCTGAACAGGGGAGAGAAAAATCAGCCCCAGCATTTT. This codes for CASSQSSLNRGEKNQPQHF.